This T cell receptor beta chain was identified in a study of T cell repertoires in cytomegalovirus infection. Study background: Through public TCR beta signatures, both CMV infection and matching HLA type were indicated.

The ends were cut back, 0 bases at V and 4 bases at J, with 7 bases in the middle. CDR1 is SGHNT, CDR2 YYREEE, per germline (reference sequence). The CDR3 length is 14 residues. General observations from the study: The ex vivo response was dominated by HLA-C-restricted CMV-specific TCR beta clonotypes.

Using its own MiXCR run on the reads, TCRdb lists one record per CDR3 protein. The profile covers some 110,000 distinct CDR3 sequences, with around 10% appearing a single time and around 29% taken by the ten largest. This clonotype was recorded many times. Its antigen is still unknown. What was sequenced was PBMCs, sequenced either directly or after in vitro stimulation (not recorded which). The sequence came from a human donor in good health (CMV status not recorded). Some clones in this sample may be carry-over from other donors' samples. The chain combines TRBV5-4 with TRBJ2-2, with D perhaps given as TRBD1 or TRBD2 (5 bases each). DNA for the CDR3: TGTGCCAGCAGCTTGGGTGGGACCACCGGGGAGCTGTTTTTT. This translates into CASSLGGTTGELFF.